This paragraph covers one T cell receptor (beta chain) sequence. Its antigen remains unidentified. The entry originates in a study of beta chain features in type 1 diabetes. Notes on the study in general: The study found moderately but significantly shorter TCRB CDR3s in all four CD4+ subsets of Type 1 diabetes patients.

Since all of the isolated RNA was reverse transcribed, expressed TCRB transcripts were what got sequenced. Sequenced by immunoSEQ multiplex PCR; TCRdb stores in-frame clones only, minus some. The table has 350,000 to 400,000 clones, around 12% seen once. This CDR3 region has 16 residues. Germline V gene sequence: CDR1 SNHLY, CDR2 FYNNEI. Trimming cost V 7 bases and J 6 bases; bases outside gene matches: 12. Sequenced: naive CD4+ T cells from blood. The chain uses TRBV2 and TRBJ1-5, with 10 bases lining up with TRBD1. This TCR derives from a woman younger than 35 with type 1 diabetes. CDR3 in DNA: TGTGCCAGCACCTTGTCCAGGACAGGGGGAGGTCAGCCCCAGCATTTT. Protein: CASTLSRTGGGQPQHF.